Listed below are T cell receptor beta chains from one sample, sequenced in a study of T cells in Graves' hyperthyroidism and ophthalmopathy. TCRdb reanalysed the multiplex PCR reads using MiXCR and keeps one entry per CDR3 protein. The sample yields a few hundred thousand distinct CDR3 sequences, around 21% seen once. Sequenced input: blood. These receptors were taken from a man younger than 35 with Graves' hyperthyroidism. The CDR3 runs from the conserved cysteine through the conserved F or W. The D gene is left open where the match is weak. The size field is filled for only some rows; it gives once, few, many or a size class.

cdr3_nt cdr3_aa clone_size d_call j_call v_call
TGTGCCAGCAGCCAGCGGGACAGGGGACGCTACACCTTC CASSQRDRGRYTF - TRBD1 TRBJ1-2 TRBV3-1
TGTGCCAGCAGTGTCAGCAGGTGGAAGCCCCAGCATTTT CASSVSRWKPQHF few - TRBJ1-5 TRBV6-1
TGTGCCAGCAGCCGCCTTGGGCGGGGGGAAGCTTTCTTT CASSRLGRGEAFF many - TRBJ1-1 TRBV6-5
TGCGCCAGCAGCGAGTCAGGGACCGCCTCTGACTACGAGCAGTACTTC CASSESGTASDYEQYF - - TRBJ2-7 TRBV5-1
TGCAGTGCTAGAGACCCCGGGGGCCGGGAGACCCAGTACTTC CSARDPGGRETQYF many - TRBJ2-5 TRBV20-1
TGTGCCACCAGCAGAGAGAGGCGAGCGGGGGGGCTGTACGAGCAGTACTTC CATSRERRAGGLYEQYF many TRBD2 TRBJ2-7 TRBV15
TGTGCCAGCTCACCGGACAGGGAGGGAGAAAATAAAAACCAAGAGACCCAGTACTTC CASSPDREGENKNQETQYF - - TRBJ2-5 TRBV18
TGTGCCAGCAGCTTACGGAGGGTAGCGGGCACCTACGAGCAGTACTTC CASSLRRVAGTYEQYF - TRBD2 TRBJ2-7 TRBV7-8
TGTGCCAGCAGTTTGCAGGGACAGGGGAGGTATGGCTACACCTTC CASSLQGQGRYGYTF many TRBD1 TRBJ1-2 TRBV6-5
TGTGCCAGCAGCTTCTTCAGGGGACCCTACGAGCAGTACTTC CASSFFRGPYEQYF few - TRBJ2-7 TRBV5-5
TGTGCCAGCAGGGGACAGGGGGATCAGCCCCAGCATTTT CASRGQGDQPQHF many TRBD1 TRBJ1-5 TRBV12-3/TRBV12-4
TGTGCCAGCAGCGTTTCTTCTTCAGGGGGCATAAGCACTGAAGCTTTCTTT CASSVSSSGGISTEAFF - TRBD1 TRBJ1-1 TRBV11-2
TGTGCCAGCAGTTGGGGACAGGTCCCCAGAGGCTACACCTTC CASSWGQVPRGYTF - TRBD1 TRBJ1-2 TRBV6-5
TGTGCCAGCAGTTTGTCTCGGTGGGAGACCCAGTACTTC CASSLSRWETQYF many - TRBJ2-5 TRBV6-2/TRBV6-3
TGTGCCAGCAGTTACGGGGGGCCGTGGACCGGGGAGCTGTTTTTT CASSYGGPWTGELFF many - TRBJ2-2 TRBV12-3/TRBV12-4
TGTGCCACCAGTGAGAAGAGGCAGGGCGCGAGGACCGGGGAGCTGTTTTTT CATSEKRQGARTGELFF - - TRBJ2-2 TRBV24-1
TGCAGTGCTAGAGATCTGTGGAACAAAGGCAATCAGCCCCAGCATTTT CSARDLWNKGNQPQHF - - TRBJ1-5 TRBV20-1
TGTGCCAGCGTAGCTCGGGGGGTGACTGAAGCTTTCTTT CASVARGVTEAFF many - TRBJ1-1 TRBV2
TGTGCCAGCAGTTTAGGGATCGGTTCCGGGACAGGGTCTGGAAACACCATATATTTT CASSLGIGSGTGSGNTIYF many TRBD1 TRBJ1-3 TRBV12-3/TRBV12-4
TGTGCCAGCAACCCGGACAGGCAAGTAGACGAGCAGTACTTC CASNPDRQVDEQYF many TRBD1 TRBJ2-7 TRBV2
TGTGCCAGCAGTGATCCCGGGAAAGGTCAGCCCCAGCATTTT CASSDPGKGQPQHF few - TRBJ1-5 TRBV6-1
TGTGCCAGCAGTTATGGGACAGGGACGTATCAGCCCCAGCATTTT CASSYGTGTYQPQHF many TRBD1 TRBJ1-5 TRBV12-3/TRBV12-4
TGCAGTGCTAGCCGATCGGGACAGGGCTACGAGCAGTACTTC CSASRSGQGYEQYF - TRBD1 TRBJ2-7 TRBV20-1
TGCGCCAGCAGCCAAACCCGACAGTTCTTT CASSQTRQFF - - TRBJ1-1 TRBV4-1
TGTGCCAGCAGTTTCACTTCGGGGACTGAAGCTTTCTTT CASSFTSGTEAFF many - TRBJ1-1 TRBV27
TGTGCCAGCGGCGTATACAATCAGCCCCAGCATTTT CASGVYNQPQHF - - TRBJ1-5 TRBV7-2
TGTGCCAGCAGCTTAGTTAGGACAGGGAATGGCTACACCTTC CASSLVRTGNGYTF many TRBD1 TRBJ1-2 TRBV7-8
TGTGCCAGCAGTCCCCGGGACAGCCGCCTCTCCTACGAGCAGTACTTC CASSPRDSRLSYEQYF many TRBD1 TRBJ2-7 TRBV6-1
TGTGCCAGCAGTTACTCTGACAGGAACACTGAAGCTTTCTTT CASSYSDRNTEAFF many - TRBJ1-1 TRBV6-5
TGCAGTGCTGACAGGGGCGGGACCCAAGAGACCCAGTACTTC CSADRGGTQETQYF many TRBD1 TRBJ2-5 TRBV20-1
TGTGCCAGCAGCCCACGGACAGGGGGCTCTTTTTACGAGCAGTACTTC CASSPRTGGSFYEQYF few TRBD1 TRBJ2-7 TRBV12-3/TRBV12-4
TGTGCCAGCATTACAGGGGGCGTAATGAACTATGGCTACACCTTC CASITGGVMNYGYTF many TRBD1 TRBJ1-2 TRBV28
TGTGCCAGCAGTCCAGGGACAGTCACAGATACGCAGTATTTT CASSPGTVTDTQYF - TRBD1 TRBJ2-3 TRBV28
TGTGCCAGTCGTAGTAGGGGATACGAGCAGTACTTC CASRSRGYEQYF - - TRBJ2-7 TRBV19
TGTGCCAGTAGTAGGGTTCTGGGTAGCAATCAGCCCCAGCATTTT CASSRVLGSNQPQHF many - TRBJ1-5 TRBV19
TGCAGTGCGAGACCCGGGACACCAAATTCACCCCTCCACTTT CSARPGTPNSPLHF - - TRBJ1-6 TRBV20-1
TGTGCCAGCAGCTTAGTGAGACAGAGCGGGGAGCTGTTTTTT CASSLVRQSGELFF many - TRBJ2-2 TRBV11-2
TGCAGCGTTGAAGGGCACCTCTATGGCTACACCTTC CSVEGHLYGYTF many - TRBJ1-2 TRBV29-1
TGTGCCAGCAGAAAAACCGGGACAGAGAACACTGAAGCTTTCTTT CASRKTGTENTEAFF many TRBD1 TRBJ1-1 TRBV27
TGTGCCAGCAGTGCTGAGACTAGCTGGAGAGACGAGCAGTACTTC CASSAETSWRDEQYF few TRBD2 TRBJ2-7 TRBV28
TGTGCCAGCAGCTTGAAACGGAACACCGGGGAGCTGTTTTTT CASSLKRNTGELFF many - TRBJ2-2 TRBV11-2